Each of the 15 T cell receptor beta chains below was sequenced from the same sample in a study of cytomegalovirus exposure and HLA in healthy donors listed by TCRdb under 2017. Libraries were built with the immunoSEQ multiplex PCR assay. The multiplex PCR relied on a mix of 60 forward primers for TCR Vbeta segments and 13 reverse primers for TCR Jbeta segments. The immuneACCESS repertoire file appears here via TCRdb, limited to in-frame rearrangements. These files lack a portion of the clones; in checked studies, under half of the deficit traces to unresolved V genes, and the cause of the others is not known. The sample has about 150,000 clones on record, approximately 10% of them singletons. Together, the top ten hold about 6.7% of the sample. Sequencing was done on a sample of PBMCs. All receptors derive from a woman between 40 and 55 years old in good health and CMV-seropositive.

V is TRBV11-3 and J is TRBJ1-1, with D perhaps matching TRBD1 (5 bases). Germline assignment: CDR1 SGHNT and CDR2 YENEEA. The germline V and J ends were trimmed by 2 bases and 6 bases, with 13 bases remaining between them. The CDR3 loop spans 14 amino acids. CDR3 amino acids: CASSLNSGSAEAFF. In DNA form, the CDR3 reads TGTGCCAGCAGCTTAAATTCAGGGTCGGCTGAAGCTTTCTTT.

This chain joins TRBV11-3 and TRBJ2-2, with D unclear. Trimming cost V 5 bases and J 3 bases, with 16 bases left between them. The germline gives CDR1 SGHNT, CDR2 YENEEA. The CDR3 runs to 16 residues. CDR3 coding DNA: TGTGCCAGCAGCAAAGGAGTGTTGGCGTACACCGGGGAGCTGTTTTTT. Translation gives CASSKGVLAYTGELFF.

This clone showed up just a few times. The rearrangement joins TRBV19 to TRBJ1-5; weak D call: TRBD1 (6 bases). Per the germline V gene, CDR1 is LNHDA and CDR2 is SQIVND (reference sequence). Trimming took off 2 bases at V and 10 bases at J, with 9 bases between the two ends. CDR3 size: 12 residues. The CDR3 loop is CASSITTGPQHF. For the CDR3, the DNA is TGTGCCAGTAGTATAACGACAGGTCCCCAGCATTTT.

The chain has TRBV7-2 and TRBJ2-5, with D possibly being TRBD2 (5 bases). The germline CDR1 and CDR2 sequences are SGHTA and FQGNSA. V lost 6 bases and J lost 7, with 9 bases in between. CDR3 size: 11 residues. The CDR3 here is CASRLGWTQYF. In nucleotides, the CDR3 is TGTGCCAGCAGACTAGGATGGACCCAGTACTTC.

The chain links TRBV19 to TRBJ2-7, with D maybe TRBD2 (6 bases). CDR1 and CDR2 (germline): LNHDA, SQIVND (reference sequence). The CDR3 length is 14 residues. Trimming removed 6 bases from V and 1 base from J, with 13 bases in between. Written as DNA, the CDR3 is TGTGCCAGTAGGGACTACCGAGAGTCCTACGAGCAGTACTTC. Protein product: CASRDYRESYEQYF.

CDR3 residues: CASSYLGTGGPGELFF. DNA of the CDR3: TGTGCCAGCAGTTACCTTGGGACAGGGGGTCCCGGGGAGCTGTTTTTT. This chain links TRBV6-5 with TRBJ2-2; 11 bases are shared with TRBD1. The CDR3 sequence is 16 residues long. Germline V gene data show CDR1 as MNHEY and CDR2 as SVGAGI. V was clipped by 2 bases and J by 6 bases; unmatched bases: 5.

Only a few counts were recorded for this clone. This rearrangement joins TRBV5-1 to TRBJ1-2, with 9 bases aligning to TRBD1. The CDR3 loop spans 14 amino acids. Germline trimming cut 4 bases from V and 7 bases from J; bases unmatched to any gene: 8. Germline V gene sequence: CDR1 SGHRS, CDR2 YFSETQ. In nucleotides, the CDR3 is TGCGCCAGCAGCCAAGGGACAGGGACGGGTGGCTACACCTTC. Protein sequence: CASSQGTGTGGYTF.

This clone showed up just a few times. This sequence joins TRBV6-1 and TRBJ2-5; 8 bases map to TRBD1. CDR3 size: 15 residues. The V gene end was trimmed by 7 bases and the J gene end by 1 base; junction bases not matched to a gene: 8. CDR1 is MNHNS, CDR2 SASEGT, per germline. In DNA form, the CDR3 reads TGTGCCAGCACAAAATTTACAGGGGGCCAAGAGACCCAGTACTTC. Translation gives CASTKFTGGQETQYF.

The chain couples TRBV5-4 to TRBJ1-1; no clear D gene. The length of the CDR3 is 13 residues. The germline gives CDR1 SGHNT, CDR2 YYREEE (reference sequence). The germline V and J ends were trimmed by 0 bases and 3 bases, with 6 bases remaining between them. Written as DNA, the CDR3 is TGTGCCAGCAGCTTGGACACCGACACTGAAGCTTTCTTT. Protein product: CASSLDTDTEAFF. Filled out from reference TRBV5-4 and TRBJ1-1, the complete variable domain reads ETGVTQSPTHLIKTRGQQVTLRCSSQSGHNTVSWYQQALGQGPQFIFQYYREEENGRGNFPPRFSGLQFPNYSSELNVNALELDDSALYLCASSLDTDTEAFFGQGTRLTVV.

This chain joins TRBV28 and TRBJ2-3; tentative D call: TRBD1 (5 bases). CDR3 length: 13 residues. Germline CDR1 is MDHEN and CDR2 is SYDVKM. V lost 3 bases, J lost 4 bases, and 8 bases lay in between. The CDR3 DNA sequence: TGTGCCAGCAGTTTCCAGGGCTCAGATACGCAGTATTTT. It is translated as CASSFQGSDTQYF.

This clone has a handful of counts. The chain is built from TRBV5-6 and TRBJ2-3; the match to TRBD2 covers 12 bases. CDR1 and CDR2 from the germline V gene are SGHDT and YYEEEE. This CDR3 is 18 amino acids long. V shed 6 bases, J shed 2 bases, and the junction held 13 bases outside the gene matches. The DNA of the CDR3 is TGTGCCAGCACTCAGTCCCTAGCGGGGGGGCAATCCACAGATACGCAGTATTTT. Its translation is CASTQSLAGGQSTDTQYF.

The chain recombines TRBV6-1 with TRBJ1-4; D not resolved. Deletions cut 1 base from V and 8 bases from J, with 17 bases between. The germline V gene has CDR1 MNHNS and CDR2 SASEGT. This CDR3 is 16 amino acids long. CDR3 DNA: TGTGCCAGCAGTGAAGGAGTTGGTTGGTTAGAGGAAAAACTGTTTTTT. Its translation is CASSEGVGWLEEKLFF.

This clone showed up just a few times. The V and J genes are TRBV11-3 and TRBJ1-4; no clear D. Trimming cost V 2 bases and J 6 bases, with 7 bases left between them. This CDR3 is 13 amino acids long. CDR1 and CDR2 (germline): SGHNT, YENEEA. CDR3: CASSLRTDEKLFF. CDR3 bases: TGTGCCAGCAGCTTACGAACAGATGAAAAACTGTTTTTT.

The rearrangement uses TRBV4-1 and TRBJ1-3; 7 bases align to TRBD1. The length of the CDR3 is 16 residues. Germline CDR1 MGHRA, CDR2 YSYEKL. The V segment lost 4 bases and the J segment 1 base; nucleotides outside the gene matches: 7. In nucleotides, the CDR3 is TGCGCCAGCAGCCCCACCGGGACAGTTTCTGGAAACACCATATATTTT. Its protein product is CASSPTGTVSGNTIYF.

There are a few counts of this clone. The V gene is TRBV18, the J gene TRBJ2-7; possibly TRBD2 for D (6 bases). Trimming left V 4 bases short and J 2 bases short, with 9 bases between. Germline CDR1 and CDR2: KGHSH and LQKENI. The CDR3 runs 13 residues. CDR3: CASSREETYEQYF. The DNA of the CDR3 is TGTGCCAGCTCACGGGAGGAGACCTACGAGCAGTACTTC.